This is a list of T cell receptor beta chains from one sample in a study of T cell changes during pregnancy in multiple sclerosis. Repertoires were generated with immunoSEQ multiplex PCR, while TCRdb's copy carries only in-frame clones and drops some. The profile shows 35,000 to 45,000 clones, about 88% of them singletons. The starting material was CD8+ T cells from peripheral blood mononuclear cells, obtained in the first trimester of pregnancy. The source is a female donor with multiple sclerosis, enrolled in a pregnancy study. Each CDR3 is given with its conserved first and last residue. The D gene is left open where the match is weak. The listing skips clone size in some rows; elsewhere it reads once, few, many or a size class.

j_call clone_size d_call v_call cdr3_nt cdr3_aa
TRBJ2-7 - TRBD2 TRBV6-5 TGTGCCAGCAGTTACTCGAATCGGTGGGGGGGCTACGAGCAGTACTTC CASSYSNRWGGYEQYF
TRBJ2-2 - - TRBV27 TGTGCCAGCACCCCGTGGAGCCCTAACACCGGGGAGCTGTTTTTT CASTPWSPNTGELFF
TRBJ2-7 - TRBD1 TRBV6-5 TGTGCCAGCAGTTACGCAGGGGGCAGGTACGAGCAGTACTTC CASSYAGGRYEQYF
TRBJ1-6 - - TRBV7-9 TGTGCCAGCAGCTTAGCTCCCGTTAATTCACCCCTCCACTTT CASSLAPVNSPLHF
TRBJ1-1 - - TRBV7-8 TGTGCCAGCAGCCGAACAGGGAACACTGAAGCTTTCTTT CASSRTGNTEAFF
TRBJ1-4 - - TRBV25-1 TGTGCCAGCAGTGCCGGCGATTGGCCGCTCGGGGAAAAACTGTTTTTT CASSAGDWPLGEKLFF
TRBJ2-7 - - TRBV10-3 TGTGCCATCAGTGAAGCCCACGGAGTCTACGAGCAGTACTTC CAISEAHGVYEQYF
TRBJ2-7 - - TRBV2 TGTGCCAGCAGCGAGGGGGGGGAGCAGTACTTC CASSEGGEQYF
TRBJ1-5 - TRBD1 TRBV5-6 TGTGCCAGCAGCCCGACAGGGAGCAATCAGCCCCAGCATTTT CASSPTGSNQPQHF
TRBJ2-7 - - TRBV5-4 TGTGCCAGCAGCCCGAACTCTAGGACTGGAACCTACGAGCAGTACTTC CASSPNSRTGTYEQYF
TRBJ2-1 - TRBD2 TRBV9 TGTGCCAGCAGCGTAGAAGGGCTAGCGGACACCTACAATGAGCAGTTCTTC CASSVEGLADTYNEQFF
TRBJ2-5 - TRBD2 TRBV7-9 TGTGCCAGCAGCGGGGGGGGGTCAGAGACCCAGTACTTC CASSGGGSETQYF
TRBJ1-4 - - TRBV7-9 TGTGCCAGCAGCTTAGGGGCGGGGGATTATAATGAAAAACTGTTTTTT CASSLGAGDYNEKLFF
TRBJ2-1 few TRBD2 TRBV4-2 TGTGCCAGCAGCCAAGTGGACGGGGGGGGCTACAATGAGCAGTTCTTC CASSQVDGGGYNEQFF
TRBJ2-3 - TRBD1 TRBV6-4 TGTGCCAGCACCCCAACAGGGGCTAGCACAGATACGCAGTATTTT CASTPTGASTDTQYF
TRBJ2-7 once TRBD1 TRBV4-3 TGCGCCAGCAGCCAAGATCTGAGGGGTGGGACAGATTACGAGCAGTACTTC CASSQDLRGGTDYEQYF
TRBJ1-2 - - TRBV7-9 TGTGCCAGCAGCTCAGGGGTCTATGGCTACACCTTC CASSSGVYGYTF
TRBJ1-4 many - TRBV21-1 TGTGCCAGCAGCAGACAGAGTGAAAAACTGTTTTTT CASSRQSEKLFF
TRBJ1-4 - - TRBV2 TGTGCCAGCAGTGAATCCGGCGGCAGTAATGAAAAACTGTTTTTT CASSESGGSNEKLFF
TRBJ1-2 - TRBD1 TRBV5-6 TGTGCCAGCACTCCACAGGGGAGTGGTGGCTACACCTTC CASTPQGSGGYTF
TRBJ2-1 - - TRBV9 TGTGCCAGCAGCGTAGCGGGGGACCACAATGAGCAGTTCTTC CASSVAGDHNEQFF
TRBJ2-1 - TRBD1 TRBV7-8 TGTGCCAGCAGCCAACCTCCTGGACAGGGGATGAATGAGCAGTTCTTC CASSQPPGQGMNEQFF
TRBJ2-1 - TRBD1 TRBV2 TGTGCCAGCAGTGCCCCTCAGGGGGCGGCTTCCTACAATGAGCAGTTCTTC CASSAPQGAASYNEQFF
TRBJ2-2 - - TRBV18 TGTGCCAGCTCACCCGAACAGGACACCGGGGAGCTGTTTTTT CASSPEQDTGELFF
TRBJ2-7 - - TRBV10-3 TGTGCCACAGCCGAGGCGGGCGAGCAGTACTTC CATAEAGEQYF
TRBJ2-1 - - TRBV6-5 TGTGCCAGCAGCCCAGGTGACGGGAGCAGATATTGGCAGTTCTTC CASSPGDGSRYWQFF
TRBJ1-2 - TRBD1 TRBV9 TGTGCCAGCAGCGTTGCCGGGACAGGCAACAACTATGGCTACACCTTC CASSVAGTGNNYGYTF
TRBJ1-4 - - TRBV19 TGTGCCAGTAGTGATATCGGGACAAGCGGTAATGAAAAACTGTTTTTT CASSDIGTSGNEKLFF
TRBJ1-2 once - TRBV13 TGTGCCAGCAGCTTAGGGGACAGCTATGGCTACACCTTC CASSLGDSYGYTF
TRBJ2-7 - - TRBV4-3 TGCGCCAGCAGCCAAGAATACGGAGGGGTCGACGAGCAGTACTTC CASSQEYGGVDEQYF
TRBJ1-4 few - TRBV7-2 TGTGCCAGCAGCTTCGACAGGCTTAATGAAAAACTGTTTTTT CASSFDRLNEKLFF
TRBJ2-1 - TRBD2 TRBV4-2 TGTGCCAGCAGCCAAGAGCGCGGCGGGGGGGCCGATGAGCAGTTCTTC CASSQERGGGADEQFF
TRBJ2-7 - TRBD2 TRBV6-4 TGTGCCAGCGGAAATAGCGGGGGGGCCTACGAGCAGTACTTC CASGNSGGAYEQYF
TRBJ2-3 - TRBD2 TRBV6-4 TGTGCCAGCAGTGAGGCTAGCGGGGACACAGATACGCAGTATTTT CASSEASGDTDTQYF
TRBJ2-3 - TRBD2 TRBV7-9 TGTGCCAGCAGCTCCCCGGGACTAGCGGGGAGCACAGATACGCAGTATTTT CASSSPGLAGSTDTQYF
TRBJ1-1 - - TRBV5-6 TGTGCCAGCAGCCTCCAGGGTGGCGGAGAAGCTTTCTTT CASSLQGGGEAFF
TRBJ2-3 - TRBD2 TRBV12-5 TGTGCTAGTGGTTCCTTGAGCGGGGGGGACTCAGATACGCAGTATTTT CASGSLSGGDSDTQYF
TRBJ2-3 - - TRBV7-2 TGTGCCAGCAGCTTAGAGGGGCGTTACGGCACAGATACGCAGTATTTT CASSLEGRYGTDTQYF
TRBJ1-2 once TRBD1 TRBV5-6 TGTGCCAGCAGCATCGGGACAGGTTGGTTTGGCTACACCTTC CASSIGTGWFGYTF
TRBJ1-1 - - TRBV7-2 TGTGCCAGCAGCTTAGGGGCGAACACTGAAGCTTTCTTT CASSLGANTEAFF
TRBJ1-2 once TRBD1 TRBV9 TGTGCCAGCAGCCCAACCCCCGGGACAGGGGCTGGGGGCTACACCTTC CASSPTPGTGAGGYTF
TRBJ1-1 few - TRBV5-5 TGTGCCAGCAGCTTAGAACACCCGAACACTGAAGCTTTCTTT CASSLEHPNTEAFF
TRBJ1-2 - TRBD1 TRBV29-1 TGCAGCGTCCCGGGACAGGGGGCTCATGGCTACACCTTC CSVPGQGAHGYTF
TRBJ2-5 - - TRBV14 TGTGCCAGCAGCCTCACTCGGCGGGGAGAGACCCAGTACTTC CASSLTRRGETQYF
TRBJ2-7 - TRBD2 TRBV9 TGTGCCAGCAGCGAGACCGGGACTAGCGTCTACGAGCAGTACTTC CASSETGTSVYEQYF
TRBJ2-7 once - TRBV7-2 TGTGCCAGCAGACCCCCGGGGTTTTCCTACGAGCAGTACTTC CASRPPGFSYEQYF
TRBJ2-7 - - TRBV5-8 TGTGCCAGCAGCCACTCCTACGAGCAGTACTTC CASSHSYEQYF
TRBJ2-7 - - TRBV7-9 TGTGCCAGCAGCTCCCAACTCGGGGGGCGCTCCTACGAGCAGTACTTC CASSSQLGGRSYEQYF
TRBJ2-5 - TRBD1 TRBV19 TGTGCCAGTAGTCCCGACAGGGGAGAGACCCAGTACTTC CASSPDRGETQYF
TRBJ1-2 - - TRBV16 TGTGCCAGCAGCCAATCGATTGGCCAGGACTATGGCTACACCTTC CASSQSIGQDYGYTF